A selection of T cell receptor beta chains follows, all from one sample in a study of blood T cell repertoires in COVID-19. Generated by immunoSEQ multiplex PCR, the TCRdb table keeps only in-frame clones and is missing some. The sample holds 200,000 to 250,000 clones, about 82% seen once. Specimen: PBMCs or T cells enriched from blood (not recorded which). These receptors were obtained from a woman aged 50 to 65 who had recovered from COVID-19. The CDR3 runs from the conserved cysteine through the conserved F or W. A D gene is named only where the DNA matches it firmly. Clone sizes are given selectively: once, few, many, or a class where the clone is expanded.

J gene: TRBJ1-5; D gene: NA; V gene: TRBV11-3; clone size: NA; CDR3 DNA: TGTGCCAGCAGCCTGGACGGGACACCCAATCAGCCCCAGCATTTT; CDR3 protein: CASSLDGTPNQPQHF
J gene: TRBJ1-5; D gene: TRBD1; V gene: TRBV30; clone size: NA; CDR3 DNA: TGTGCCTGGAGTGCGTACAGGGGTGCCGGGCCCCAGCATTTT; CDR3 protein: CAWSAYRGAGPQHF
J gene: TRBJ2-3; D gene: TRBD1; V gene: TRBV4-1; clone size: NA; CDR3 DNA: TGCGCCAGCAGCCACATCCTCCTGGACAGGGTCACAGATACGCAGTATTTT; CDR3 protein: CASSHILLDRVTDTQYF
J gene: TRBJ1-5; D gene: TRBD1; V gene: TRBV7-9; clone size: NA; CDR3 DNA: TGTGCCAGCAGCTTAGGGGTTGAGGGACAGGGCAATCAGCCCCAGCATTTT; CDR3 protein: CASSLGVEGQGNQPQHF
J gene: TRBJ1-2; D gene: NA; V gene: TRBV2; clone size: NA; CDR3 DNA: TGTGCCAGCGGTGCAGGGCTCTGGTATGGCTACACCTTC; CDR3 protein: CASGAGLWYGYTF
J gene: TRBJ1-5; D gene: NA; V gene: TRBV19; clone size: NA; CDR3 DNA: TGTGCCAGTAGTATGAGGGTCATCGATCAGCCCCAGCATTTT; CDR3 protein: CASSMRVIDQPQHF
J gene: TRBJ1-3; D gene: TRBD1; V gene: TRBV5-6; clone size: NA; CDR3 DNA: TGTGCCAGCAGCTACGGGACAGGGTCCGTTGGAAACACCATATATTTT; CDR3 protein: CASSYGTGSVGNTIYF
J gene: TRBJ2-2; D gene: NA; V gene: TRBV9; clone size: few; CDR3 DNA: TGTGCCAGTGAGCGGGTAACCGGGGAGCTGTTTTTT; CDR3 protein: CASERVTGELFF
J gene: TRBJ2-6; D gene: NA; V gene: TRBV6-5; clone size: NA; CDR3 DNA: TGTGCCAGCAGTTACGTCGGGGAATTAGGGGCCAACGTCCTGACTTTC; CDR3 protein: CASSYVGELGANVLTF
J gene: TRBJ2-7; D gene: TRBD1; V gene: TRBV6-5; clone size: NA; CDR3 DNA: TGTGCCAGCAGTTACTCCAACAGGGGCTCGTACGAGCAGTACTTC; CDR3 protein: CASSYSNRGSYEQYF
J gene: TRBJ2-7; D gene: NA; V gene: TRBV11-2; clone size: NA; CDR3 DNA: TGTGCCAGCAGCTTGAGTTTTAGGACTACTCGCGAGCAGTACTTC; CDR3 protein: CASSLSFRTTREQYF
J gene: TRBJ1-2; D gene: TRBD1; V gene: TRBV4-1; clone size: NA; CDR3 DNA: TGCGCCAGCAGCCAAACCGGGACAGGGTATGGCTACACCTTC; CDR3 protein: CASSQTGTGYGYTF
J gene: TRBJ1-1; D gene: TRBD1; V gene: TRBV6-5; clone size: NA; CDR3 DNA: TGTGCCAGCAGTACCGGGACAGATCCCTGGATAGCTTTCTTT; CDR3 protein: CASSTGTDPWIAFF
J gene: TRBJ1-6; D gene: TRBD1; V gene: TRBV30; clone size: NA; CDR3 DNA: TGTGCCTGGAGTCCGGGACAGGGTTCACCCCTCCACTTT; CDR3 protein: CAWSPGQGSPLHF
J gene: TRBJ1-1; D gene: NA; V gene: TRBV30; clone size: NA; CDR3 DNA: TGTGCCTGGGAGAGACAGACTGAAGCTTTCTTT; CDR3 protein: CAWERQTEAFF
J gene: TRBJ1-1; D gene: NA; V gene: TRBV28; clone size: NA; CDR3 DNA: TGTGCCAGCCTTCAGATGAACACTGAAGCTTTCTTT; CDR3 protein: CASLQMNTEAFF
J gene: TRBJ2-1; D gene: TRBD2; V gene: TRBV7-2; clone size: NA; CDR3 DNA: TGTGCCAGCAGCTCATTAGCGGGAGGATCCAATGAGCAGTTCTTC; CDR3 protein: CASSSLAGGSNEQFF
J gene: TRBJ2-1; D gene: NA; V gene: TRBV4-3; clone size: NA; CDR3 DNA: TGCGCCAGCAGCCCCCCGGGGGCGGGAGCCTACAATGAGCAGTTCTTC; CDR3 protein: CASSPPGAGAYNEQFF
J gene: TRBJ2-7; D gene: NA; V gene: TRBV27; clone size: NA; CDR3 DNA: TGTGCCAGCAGTTGGACTCGTCACTACGAGCAGTACTTC; CDR3 protein: CASSWTRHYEQYF
J gene: TRBJ1-1; D gene: TRBD1; V gene: TRBV28; clone size: NA; CDR3 DNA: TGTGCCAGCACCCCAGACAGGGTGCGGACGGGTGAAGCTTTCTTT; CDR3 protein: CASTPDRVRTGEAFF
J gene: TRBJ2-1; D gene: NA; V gene: TRBV7-9; clone size: NA; CDR3 DNA: TGTGCCAGCAGCCGTCAACAGGGCTCCTACAATGAGCAGTTCTTC; CDR3 protein: CASSRQQGSYNEQFF
J gene: TRBJ1-1; D gene: TRBD1; V gene: TRBV7-8; clone size: NA; CDR3 DNA: TGTGCCAGCAGCTGGCGGACAGGGAACACTGAAGCTTTCTTT; CDR3 protein: CASSWRTGNTEAFF
J gene: TRBJ1-5; D gene: NA; V gene: TRBV4-1; clone size: NA; CDR3 DNA: TGCGCCAGCAGCCAAGAATGGGTGGGGGGGAGAAGCAATCAGCCCCAGCATTTT; CDR3 protein: CASSQEWVGGRSNQPQHF
J gene: TRBJ2-2; D gene: NA; V gene: TRBV6-4; clone size: NA; CDR3 DNA: TGTGCCAGCAGTGAACGGGAGAGCGGGGAGCTGTTTTTT; CDR3 protein: CASSERESGELFF
J gene: TRBJ1-1; D gene: NA; V gene: TRBV6-6; clone size: NA; CDR3 DNA: TGTGCCAGCAGAACTGAGGAGGGGGGGCCGAACACTGAAGCTTTCTTT; CDR3 protein: CASRTEEGGPNTEAFF
J gene: TRBJ1-4; D gene: NA; V gene: TRBV7-9; clone size: NA; CDR3 DNA: TGTGCCAGCAGCCTAGACGAGGACAATAATGAAAAACTGTTTTTT; CDR3 protein: CASSLDEDNNEKLFF
J gene: TRBJ2-7; D gene: TRBD1; V gene: TRBV11-3; clone size: NA; CDR3 DNA: TGTGCCAGCAGCTTAGAAGCACCGGGACAGGGGAGTCAAGGGGACATCTACGAGCAGTACTTC; CDR3 protein: CASSLEAPGQGSQGDIYEQYF
J gene: TRBJ1-5; D gene: NA; V gene: TRBV29-1; clone size: NA; CDR3 DNA: TGCAGCGTTGCAGGGGTGGGTCAGCCCCAGCATTTT; CDR3 protein: CSVAGVGQPQHF
J gene: TRBJ2-7; D gene: NA; V gene: TRBV27; clone size: NA; CDR3 DNA: TGTGCCAGCAGTTGGGGGGGCGGGACGAGCTCCTACGAGCAGTACTTC; CDR3 protein: CASSWGGGTSSYEQYF
J gene: TRBJ2-7; D gene: TRBD1; V gene: TRBV7-3; clone size: NA; CDR3 DNA: TGTGCCAGCAGCGCTGTCACAGGGGGCCGCGAGCAGTACTTC; CDR3 protein: CASSAVTGGREQYF
J gene: TRBJ2-1; D gene: TRBD1; V gene: TRBV18; clone size: NA; CDR3 DNA: TGTGCCAGCTCTCATCAGACAGGGAAAGGGTACAATGAGCAGTTCTTC; CDR3 protein: CASSHQTGKGYNEQFF
J gene: TRBJ1-1; D gene: TRBD1; V gene: TRBV30; clone size: NA; CDR3 DNA: TGTGCCTGGATACGACAGGGCACCATGAACACTGAAGCTTTCTTT; CDR3 protein: CAWIRQGTMNTEAFF
J gene: TRBJ2-7; D gene: NA; V gene: TRBV5-1; clone size: NA; CDR3 DNA: TGCGCCAGCAGCCCAGGGGCCTCAGACTACGAGCAGTACTTC; CDR3 protein: CASSPGASDYEQYF
J gene: TRBJ2-7; D gene: TRBD2; V gene: TRBV7-9; clone size: NA; CDR3 DNA: TGTGCCAGCAGCTCCCCGACTAGCGGGAGTCGCTACGAGCAGTACTTC; CDR3 protein: CASSSPTSGSRYEQYF
J gene: TRBJ2-1; D gene: TRBD2; V gene: TRBV4-3; clone size: NA; CDR3 DNA: TGCGCCAGCAGCCAAGGGAAGGACTGGTACTTAGCGGGCGGAAACAATGAGCAGTTCTTC; CDR3 protein: CASSQGKDWYLAGGNNEQFF
J gene: TRBJ2-7; D gene: NA; V gene: TRBV6-5; clone size: NA; CDR3 DNA: TGTGCCAGCAGGAAGCAGGGATCCTACGAGCAGTACTTC; CDR3 protein: CASRKQGSYEQYF
J gene: TRBJ1-6; D gene: TRBD1; V gene: TRBV7-3; clone size: few; CDR3 DNA: TGTGCCAGCAGCTTAAAGGCAGGGGGCGGTTCACCCCTCCACTTT; CDR3 protein: CASSLKAGGGSPLHF
J gene: TRBJ1-4; D gene: NA; V gene: TRBV5-1; clone size: NA; CDR3 DNA: TGCGCCAGCAGCTTGGGTACAGATAGAAGGCGTGAAAAACTGTTTTTT; CDR3 protein: CASSLGTDRRREKLFF
J gene: TRBJ2-7; D gene: TRBD2; V gene: TRBV27; clone size: NA; CDR3 DNA: TGTGCCAGCCGGAAACTAGCGGATAAAACCTACGAGCAGTACTTC; CDR3 protein: CASRKLADKTYEQYF
J gene: TRBJ2-4; D gene: TRBD1; V gene: TRBV7-2; clone size: NA; CDR3 DNA: TGTGCCAGCAGCTTAGGCGACAGGGGCGAGAACATTCAGTACTTC; CDR3 protein: CASSLGDRGENIQYF
J gene: TRBJ1-5; D gene: NA; V gene: TRBV3-1/TRBV3-2; clone size: NA; CDR3 DNA: TGTGCCAGCAGCCCGGACATCCTTAGCAATCAGCCCCAGCATTTT; CDR3 protein: CASSPDILSNQPQHF
J gene: TRBJ1-1; D gene: NA; V gene: TRBV18; clone size: NA; CDR3 DNA: TGTGCCAGCTCACAAGTAGCGGGGATGAACACTGAAGCTTTCTTT; CDR3 protein: CASSQVAGMNTEAFF
J gene: TRBJ1-1; D gene: NA; V gene: TRBV5-1; clone size: few; CDR3 DNA: TGCGCCAGCAGCGCAACAGTAGTCGGCACTGAAGCTTTCTTT; CDR3 protein: CASSATVVGTEAFF
J gene: TRBJ1-6; D gene: NA; V gene: TRBV21-1; clone size: NA; CDR3 DNA: TGTGCCAGCAGCAGAACAGGGGAGCCCTATAATTCACCCCTCCACTTT; CDR3 protein: CASSRTGEPYNSPLHF
J gene: TRBJ2-7; D gene: TRBD2; V gene: TRBV27; clone size: NA; CDR3 DNA: TGTGCCAGCAGTTTATCCCCTAGCGGGGGGGCCACCCTCCGGGCCGAGCAGTACTTC; CDR3 protein: CASSLSPSGGATLRAEQYF
J gene: TRBJ2-5; D gene: TRBD1; V gene: TRBV7-8; clone size: NA; CDR3 DNA: TGTGCCAGCAGCTTAGGGACAGGCCCCCAAGAGACCCAGTACTTC; CDR3 protein: CASSLGTGPQETQYF
J gene: TRBJ2-4; D gene: TRBD1; V gene: TRBV5-3; clone size: NA; CDR3 DNA: TGTGCCAGAAGCTCCAATATCATACAGGGGGCAGGTGACATTCAGTACTTC; CDR3 protein: CARSSNIIQGAGDIQYF
J gene: TRBJ1-1; D gene: NA; V gene: TRBV6-6; clone size: NA; CDR3 DNA: TGTGCCAGCAGTTACGGAGGGGTTAGGAGCGTTTTCTTT; CDR3 protein: CASSYGGVRSVFF
J gene: TRBJ1-6; D gene: NA; V gene: TRBV5-4; clone size: NA; CDR3 DNA: TGTGCCAGCAGCTTGGGACAGTATAATTCACCCCTCCACTTT; CDR3 protein: CASSLGQYNSPLHF
J gene: TRBJ1-5; D gene: NA; V gene: TRBV19; clone size: NA; CDR3 DNA: TGTGCCAGTAGTAAGGCGACAGGCCAATCTGGCAATCAGCCCCAGCATTTT; CDR3 protein: CASSKATGQSGNQPQHF